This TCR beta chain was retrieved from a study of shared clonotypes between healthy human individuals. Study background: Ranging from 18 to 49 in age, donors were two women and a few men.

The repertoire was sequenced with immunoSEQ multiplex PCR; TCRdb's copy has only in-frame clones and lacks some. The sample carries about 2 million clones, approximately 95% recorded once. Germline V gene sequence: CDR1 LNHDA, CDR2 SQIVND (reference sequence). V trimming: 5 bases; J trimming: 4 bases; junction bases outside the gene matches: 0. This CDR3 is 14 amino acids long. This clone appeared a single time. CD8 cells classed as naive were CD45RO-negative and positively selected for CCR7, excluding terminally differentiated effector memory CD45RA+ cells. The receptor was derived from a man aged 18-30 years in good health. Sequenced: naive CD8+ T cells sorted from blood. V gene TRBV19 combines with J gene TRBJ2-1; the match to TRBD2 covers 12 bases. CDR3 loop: CASSGTSGYNEQFF. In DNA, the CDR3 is TGTGCCAGTAGTGGGACTAGCGGGTACAATGAGCAGTTCTTC.